Only one count was recorded for the clone carrying this T cell receptor (beta chain). Its antigen is unknown. One junction end disagrees with the germline gene, perhaps due to a read error. TCRdb's copy holds only in-frame clones and misses some; the assay was immunoSEQ multiplex PCR. The sample has more than 2 million clones, approximately 95% seen once. The sample is drawn from a study of shared clonotypes between healthy human individuals. Whole-study results and caveats: The expectation was that sequencing depth would affect clonotype sharing among donors. Researchers sampled only blood; tissue repertoires likely differ. Compared with clonotypes that all four donors shared, non-shared clonotypes had lower generation probabilities.

CDR1 is MDHEN and CDR2 is SYDVKM in the germline V gene. This CDR3 is 12 amino acids long. The source of this sequence is a man aged 18 to 30 in good health. The sequencing input was naive CD4+ T cells sorted from blood. Subset denoted: CD45RA+ positively selected. The genes are TRBV28 and TRBJ1-1; D is unresolved. The CDR3, as DNA: TGTGCCAGCAGTTTCGGGAACAGTGAAGCTTTCTTT. This sequence encodes CASSFGNSEAFF.